This T cell receptor beta chain came from a study of cytomegalovirus exposure and HLA in healthy donors. The count of this clone is one. Both 60 Vbeta primers and 13 Jbeta primers went into the PCR. Data came from immunoSEQ multiplex PCR; TCRdb stores just in-frame clones and leaves some out. This sample carries roughly 100,000 clones, around 60% of them seen once, and the ten largest clones take about 4.5%. This CDR3 has 18 amino acids. Trimming took 5 bases from V and 4 from J; bases not matched to a gene: 15. Germline V CDR1 and CDR2: SGHVS, FQNEAQ. This receptor was identified in a human donor in good health. V usage is TRBV7-8 and J usage is TRBJ2-1; 9 bases match TRBD2. The sample was PBMCs. CDR3: CASSPRLAGASGYNEQFF. CDR3 coding DNA: TGTGCCAGCAGCCCGCGATTAGCGGGAGCTAGCGGATACAATGAGCAGTTCTTC.